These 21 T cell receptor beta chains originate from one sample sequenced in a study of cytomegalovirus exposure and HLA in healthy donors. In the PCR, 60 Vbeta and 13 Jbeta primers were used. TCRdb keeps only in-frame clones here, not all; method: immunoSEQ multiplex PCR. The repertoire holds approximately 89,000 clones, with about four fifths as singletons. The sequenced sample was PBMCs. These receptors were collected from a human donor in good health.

In DNA form, the CDR3 reads TGTGCCAGCTCACCACCGGCGGGAGAGACCCAGTACTTC. This translates into CASSPPAGETQYF. V usage is TRBV18 and J usage is TRBJ2-5; maybe TRBD2 (5 bases). Trimming stripped 0 bases from V and 4 bases from J, with 6 bases between. From germline, CDR1 is KGHSH and CDR2 LQKENI. The CDR3 is 13 amino acids.

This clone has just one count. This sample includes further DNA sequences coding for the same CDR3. Here the CDR3 reads CASSLPGTYEQYF. For the CDR3, the DNA is TGTGCCAGCAGCTTGCCCGGGACTTACGAGCAGTACTTC. J is TRBJ2-7 and V is TRBV7-9, with D perhaps matching TRBD2 (6 bases). The CDR3 is 13 residues long. Deletions cut 3 bases from V and 4 bases from J, with 10 bases between. Germline V lookup: CDR1 SEHNR, CDR2 FQNEAQ (reference sequence).

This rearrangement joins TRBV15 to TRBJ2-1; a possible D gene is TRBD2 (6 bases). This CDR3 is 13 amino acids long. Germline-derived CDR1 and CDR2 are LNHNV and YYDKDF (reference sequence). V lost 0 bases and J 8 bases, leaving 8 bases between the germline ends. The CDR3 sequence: CATSRDPGDEQFF. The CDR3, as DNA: TGTGCCACCAGCAGAGATCCGGGGGATGAGCAGTTCTTC.

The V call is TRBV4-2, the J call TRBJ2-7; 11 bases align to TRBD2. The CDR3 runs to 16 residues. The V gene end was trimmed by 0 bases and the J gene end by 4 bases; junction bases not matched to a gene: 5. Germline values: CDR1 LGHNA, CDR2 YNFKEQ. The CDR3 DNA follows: TGTGCCAGCAGCCAAGACCAAACTAGCGGGAGTTACGAGCAGTACTTC. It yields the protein CASSQDQTSGSYEQYF.

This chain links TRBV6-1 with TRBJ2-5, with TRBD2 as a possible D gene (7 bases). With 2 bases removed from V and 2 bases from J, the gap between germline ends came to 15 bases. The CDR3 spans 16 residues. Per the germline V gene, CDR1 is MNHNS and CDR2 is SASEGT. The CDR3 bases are TGTGCCAGCAGTGAATTAGGGGGGGGCAGACAAGAGACCCAGTACTTC. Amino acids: CASSELGGGRQETQYF.

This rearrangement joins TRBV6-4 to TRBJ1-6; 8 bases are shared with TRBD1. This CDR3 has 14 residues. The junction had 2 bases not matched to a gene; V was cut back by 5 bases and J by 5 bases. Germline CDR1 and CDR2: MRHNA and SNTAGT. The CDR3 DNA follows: TGTGCCAGCAGTAAGACAGGGGATAATTCACCCCTCCACTTT. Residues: CASSKTGDNSPLHF.

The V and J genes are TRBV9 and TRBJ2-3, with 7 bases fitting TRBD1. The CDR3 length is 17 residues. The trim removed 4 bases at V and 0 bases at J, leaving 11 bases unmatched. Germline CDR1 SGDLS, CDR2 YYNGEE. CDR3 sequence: CASSLTPGGMSTDTQYF. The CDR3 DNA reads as TGTGCCAGCAGCCTCACCCCAGGGGGTATGAGCACAGATACGCAGTATTTT. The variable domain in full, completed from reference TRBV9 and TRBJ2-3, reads DSGVTQTPKHLITATGQRVTLRCSPRSGDLSVYWYQQSLDQGLQFLIQYYNGEERAKGNILERFSAQQFPDLHSELNLSSLELGDSALYFCASSLTPGGMSTDTQYFGPGTRLTVL.

As DNA, the CDR3 is TGTGCCAGCTCACCACTGCCTGGGGGCGCAGCCAAAAACATTCAGTACTTC. This codes for CASSPLPGGAAKNIQYF. This chain links TRBV18 with TRBJ2-4, with D tentatively TRBD1 (6 bases). V lost 1 base, J lost 0 bases, and 13 bases lay in between. The CDR3 contains 17 residues. Looked up from germline, CDR1 is KGHSH and CDR2 is LQKENI.

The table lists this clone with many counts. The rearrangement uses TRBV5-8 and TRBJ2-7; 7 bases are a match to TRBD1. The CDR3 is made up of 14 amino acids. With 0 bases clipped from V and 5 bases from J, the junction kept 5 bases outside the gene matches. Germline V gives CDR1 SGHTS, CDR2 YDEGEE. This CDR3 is CASSLGQGVDEQYF. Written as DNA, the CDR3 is TGTGCCAGCAGCTTGGGACAGGGCGTCGACGAGCAGTACTTC. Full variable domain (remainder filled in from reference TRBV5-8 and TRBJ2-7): EAGVTQSPTHLIKTRGQQATLRCSPISGHTSVYWYQQALGLGLQFLLWYDEGEERNRGNFPPRFSGRQFPNYSSELNVNALELEDSALYLCASSLGQGVDEQYFGPGTRLTVT.

Here the CDR3 DNA reads TGCAGTGCTAGTTTAGCAGAGACCCAGTACTTC. It specifies CSASLAETQYF. J is TRBJ2-5 and V is TRBV20-1; D not resolved. V lost 3 bases, J lost 4 bases, and 6 bases lay in between. The CDR3 has 11 residues. CDR1 and CDR2 from the germline V gene are DFQATT and SNEGSKA (reference sequence).

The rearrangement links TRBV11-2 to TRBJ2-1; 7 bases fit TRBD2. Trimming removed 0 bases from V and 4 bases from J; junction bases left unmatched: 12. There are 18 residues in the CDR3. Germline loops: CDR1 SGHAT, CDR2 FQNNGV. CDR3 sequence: CASSLDKSWSGTYNEQFF. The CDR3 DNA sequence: TGTGCCAGCAGCTTAGATAAGAGTTGGAGCGGGACTTACAATGAGCAGTTCTTC.

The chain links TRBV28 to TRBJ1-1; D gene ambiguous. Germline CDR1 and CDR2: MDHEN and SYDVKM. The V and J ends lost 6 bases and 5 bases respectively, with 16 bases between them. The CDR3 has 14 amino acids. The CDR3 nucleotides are TGTGCCAGCAGGACCTACGAGGTTGGGACTGAAGCTTTCTTT. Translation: CASRTYEVGTEAFF.

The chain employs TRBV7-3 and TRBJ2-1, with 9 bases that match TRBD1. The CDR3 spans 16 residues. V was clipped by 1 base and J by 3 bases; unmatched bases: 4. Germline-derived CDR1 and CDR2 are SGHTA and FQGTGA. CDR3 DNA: TGTGCCAGCAGCTTAAGGGGGACAGGGAGCTACAATGAGCAGTTCTTC. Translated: CASSLRGTGSYNEQFF.

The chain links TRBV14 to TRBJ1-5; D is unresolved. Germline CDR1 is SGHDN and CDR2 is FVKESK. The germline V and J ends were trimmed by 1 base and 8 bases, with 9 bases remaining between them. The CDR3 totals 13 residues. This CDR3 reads CASSQGGGEPQHF. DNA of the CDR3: TGTGCCAGCAGCCAAGGGGGAGGTGAGCCCCAGCATTTT.

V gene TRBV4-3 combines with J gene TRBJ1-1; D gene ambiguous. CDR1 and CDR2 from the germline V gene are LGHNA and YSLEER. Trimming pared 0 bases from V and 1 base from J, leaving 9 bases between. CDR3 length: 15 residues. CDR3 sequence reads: CASSQDLGGNTEAFF. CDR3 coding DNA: TGCGCCAGCAGCCAAGATTTAGGAGGGAACACTGAAGCTTTCTTT.

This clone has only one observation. This CDR3 is CAWSSGQWGNTIYF. The CDR3 DNA follows: TGTGCCTGGAGCTCGGGACAGTGGGGAAACACCATATATTTT. The chain combines TRBV30 with TRBJ1-3; 7 bases are a match to TRBD1. J gave up 4 bases and V 3 bases, and 6 bases lay outside the gene matches. Germline CDR1 reads GTSNPN; CDR2 reads SVGIG (reference sequence). CDR3 size: 14 residues.

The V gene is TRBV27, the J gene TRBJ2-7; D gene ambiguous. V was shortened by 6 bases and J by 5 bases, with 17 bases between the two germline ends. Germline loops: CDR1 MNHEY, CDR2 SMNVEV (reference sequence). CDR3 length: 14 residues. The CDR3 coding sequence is TGTGCCAGCAGCCCAATCACAGAGTTCCACGAGCAGTACTTC. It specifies CASSPITEFHEQYF.

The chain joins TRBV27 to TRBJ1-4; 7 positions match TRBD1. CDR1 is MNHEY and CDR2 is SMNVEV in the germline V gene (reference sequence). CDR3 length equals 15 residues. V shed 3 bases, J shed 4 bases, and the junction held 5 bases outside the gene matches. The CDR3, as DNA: TGTGCCAGCAGTTTCACCAGGGGGGATAATGAAAAACTGTTTTTT. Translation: CASSFTRGDNEKLFF. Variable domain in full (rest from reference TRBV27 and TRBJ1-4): EAQVTQNPRYLITVTGKKLTVTCSQNMNHEYMSWYRQDPGLGLRQIYYSMNVEVTDKGDVPEGYKVSRKEKRNFPLILESPSPNQTSLYFCASSFTRGDNEKLFFGSGTQLSVL.

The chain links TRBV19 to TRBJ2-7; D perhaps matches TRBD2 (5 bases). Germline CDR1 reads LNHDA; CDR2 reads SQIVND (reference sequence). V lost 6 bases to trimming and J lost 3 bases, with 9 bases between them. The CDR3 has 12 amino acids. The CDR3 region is CASSAGIYEQYF. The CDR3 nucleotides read TGTGCCAGTAGCGCCGGGATCTACGAGCAGTACTTC.

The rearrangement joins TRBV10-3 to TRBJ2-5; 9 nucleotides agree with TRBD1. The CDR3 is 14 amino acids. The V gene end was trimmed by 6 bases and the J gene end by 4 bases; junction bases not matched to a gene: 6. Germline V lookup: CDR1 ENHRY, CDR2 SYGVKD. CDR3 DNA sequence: TGTGCCATCAGAGAGGGACAGGGAGGAGAGACCCAGTACTTC. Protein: CAIREGQGGETQYF.

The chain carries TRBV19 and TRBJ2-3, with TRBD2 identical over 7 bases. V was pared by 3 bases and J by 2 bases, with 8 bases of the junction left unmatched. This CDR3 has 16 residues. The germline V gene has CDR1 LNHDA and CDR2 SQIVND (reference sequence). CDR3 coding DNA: TGTGCCAGTAGTATTTACCTGCGGGGGAACACAGATACGCAGTATTTT. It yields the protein CASSIYLRGNTDTQYF.